The 32 T cell receptor beta chains given below trace back to one sample, sequenced in a study of early T cells in non-severe SARS-CoV-2 infection. TCRdb reanalysed the 5' RACE reads using MiXCR and keeps one entry per CDR3 protein. Among tens of thousands of distinct CDR3 sequences listed, 10% to 15% were seen once. Material for sequencing was whole blood. The receptor set was obtained from an adult who was a healthcare worker with PCR-confirmed SARS-CoV-2 infection or an uninfected control (not recorded which).

There are a few counts of this clonotype. The chain uses TRBV6-5 and TRBJ1-2, with D unclear. The length of the CDR3 is 11 residues. Trimming took 7 bases from V and 2 from J, leaving 5 bases between them. Germline V gene lookup returns CDR1 MNHEY and CDR2 SVGAGI. The CDR3 region has the DNA TGTGCCAGCAATGACAACTATGGCTACACCTTC. It codes for CASNDNYGYTF.

This clonotype was picked up many times. This chain joins TRBV3-1 and TRBJ1-2; TRBD1 is a possible D gene (6 bases). The germline V and J ends were trimmed by 1 base and 8 bases, with 11 bases remaining between them. CDR3 size: 13 residues. CDR1 LGHDT and CDR2 YNNKEL come from the germline V gene (reference sequence). The CDR3 loop is CASSQGRGAGYTF. CDR3 sequence (DNA): TGTGCCAGCAGCCAAGGTCGGGGGGCGGGCTACACCTTC.

Ten or more counts support this clonotype. This sequence joins TRBV11-3 and TRBJ2-2; no clear D gene. Germline CDR1 reads SGHNT; CDR2 reads YENEEA. The V end was cut by 5 bases, the J end by 2 bases, with 6 bases between. CDR3 length equals 13 residues. The CDR3 DNA sequence: TGTGCCAGCAGCAGACAAAACACCGGGGAGCTGTTTTTT. It codes for CASSRQNTGELFF. Using reference TRBV11-3 and TRBJ2-2 for the parts outside the CDR3, the full variable domain is EAGVVQSPRYKIIEKKQPVAFWCNPISGHNTLYWYLQNLGQGPELLIRYENEEAVDDSQLPKDRFSAERLKGVDSTLKIQPAELGDSAVYLCASSRQNTGELFFGEGSRLTVL.

This clonotype was seen ten or more times. This chain uses TRBV19 with TRBJ2-4, with a weak D call TRBD1 (5 bases). CDR3 length equals 15 residues. Between the trimmed V and J ends, which lost 8 bases and 0 bases, there was a span of 14 bases. Germline V gene lookup returns CDR1 LNHDA and CDR2 SQIVND (reference sequence). CDR3 region: CASSDSTLAKNIQYF. The CDR3 DNA sequence: TGTGCCAGTTCTGACAGTACCCTAGCCAAAAACATTCAGTACTTC. Drawing the rest from reference TRBV19 and TRBJ2-4, the complete variable domain is DGGITQSPKYLFRKEGQNVTLSCEQNLNHDAMYWYRQDPGQGLRLIYYSQIVNDFQKGDIAEGYSVSREKKESFPLTVTSAQKNPTAFYLCASSDSTLAKNIQYFGAGTRLSVL.

This clonotype was detected ten times or more. The genes are TRBV27 and TRBJ2-7, with 7 bases that match TRBD1. CDR3 length: 14 amino acids. J gave up 4 bases and V 5 bases, and 8 bases lay outside the gene matches. Looked up from germline, CDR1 is MNHEY and CDR2 is SMNVEV (reference sequence). CDR3 protein: CASSPGQVYYEQYF. In DNA, the CDR3 is TGTGCCAGCAGTCCAGGACAGGTGTATTACGAGCAGTACTTC.

The V gene is TRBV10-3, the J gene TRBJ1-1, with 10 bases fitting TRBD1. The ends lost 6 bases at V and 4 bases at J; junction bases unmatched: 2. The CDR3 length is 13 residues. Germline lookup yields CDR1 ENHRY and CDR2 SYGVKD. The CDR3 DNA is TGTGCCATCAGCCGGGACAGGGGCACTGAAGCTTTCTTT. Protein sequence: CAISRDRGTEAFF.

This clonotype was found many times. The chain couples TRBV2 to TRBJ2-7; TRBD1 matches at 9 bases. From germline, CDR1 is SNHLY and CDR2 FYNNEI. Germline trimming cut 3 bases from V and 2 bases from J; bases unmatched to any gene: 5. CDR3 length: 15 amino acids. The CDR3 is CASSEGTGPAYEQYF. Here the CDR3 DNA reads TGTGCCAGCAGTGAGGGGACAGGGCCCGCCTACGAGCAGTACTTC.

This clonotype was seen ten or more times. This chain uses TRBV5-1 with TRBJ2-7, with TRBD2 identical over 10 bases. Per germline, CDR1 SGHRS and CDR2 YFSETQ. The CDR3 totals 15 residues. The trim removed 4 bases at V and 0 bases at J, leaving 4 bases unmatched. CDR3 bases: TGCGCCAGCAGCCCTACTAGCGGGGTCTCCTACGAGCAGTACTTC. Translation gives CASSPTSGVSYEQYF.

The chain joins TRBV7-9 to TRBJ2-3, with 8 bases matching TRBD2. CDR3 length equals 15 residues. V lost 1 base to trimming and J lost 5 bases; unmatched junction nucleotides: 5. The germline gives CDR1 SEHNR, CDR2 FQNEAQ (reference sequence). The CDR3 sequence: CASSLVQRGIDTQYF. The CDR3 region has the DNA TGTGCCAGCAGCTTAGTCCAGCGGGGGATAGATACGCAGTATTTT. The full variable domain, its missing parts supplied by reference TRBV7-9 and TRBJ2-3, is DTGVSQNPRHKITKRGQNVTFRCDPISEHNRLYWYRQTLGQGPEFLTYFQNEAQLEKSRLLSDRFSAERPKGSFSTLEIQRTEQGDSAMYLCASSLVQRGIDTQYFGPGTRLTVL.

The chain couples TRBV29-1 to TRBJ2-2, with D unclear. Trimming cost V 7 bases and J 6 bases, with 9 bases left between them. This CDR3 is built from 11 residues. The germline V gene encodes CDR1 SQVTM and CDR2 ANQGSEA. The CDR3 reads CSGGRAGELFF. The CDR3 region has the DNA TGCAGCGGGGGAAGGGCCGGGGAGCTGTTTTTT.

The rearrangement joins TRBV4-1 to TRBJ1-1, with D possibly being TRBD1 (5 bases). The V end lost 1 base, the J end lost 6 bases, and 12 bases lay between the germline ends. Germline values: CDR1 MGHRA, CDR2 YSYEKL. The CDR3 runs to 14 residues. For the CDR3, the DNA is TGCGCCAGCAGCCAAGTGACAGCCTCGGCTGAAGCTTTCTTT. This codes for CASSQVTASAEAFF.

The chain recombines TRBV20-1 with TRBJ1-6; no clear D gene. Germline lookup yields CDR1 DFQATT and CDR2 SNEGSKA (reference sequence). This CDR3 region has 16 residues. V lost 0 bases and J 4 bases, leaving 13 bases between the germline ends. CDR3 sequence reads: CSARDLGSFYNSPLHF. DNA of the CDR3: TGCAGTGCTAGAGATCTAGGGTCATTTTATAATTCACCCCTCCACTTT.

This clonotype came up a few times. The chain is built from TRBV18 and TRBJ1-5; D is possibly TRBD1 (6 bases). Germline CDR1 and CDR2: KGHSH and LQKENI. V lost 2 bases, J lost 9 bases, and 14 bases lay in between. CDR3 size: 14 residues. The CDR3: CASSPSVRGGPQHF. The CDR3, as DNA: TGTGCCAGCTCACCATCGGTCAGGGGCGGGCCCCAGCATTTT.

The chain combines TRBV5-5 with TRBJ2-1; D unclear. V was pared by 1 base and J by 6 bases, with 11 bases between. The CDR3 has 14 residues. Germline V CDR1 and CDR2: SGHKS, YYEKEE (reference sequence). The CDR3 protein is CASSLSGGSNEQFF. The DNA of the CDR3 is TGTGCCAGCAGCTTGTCGGGCGGATCCAATGAGCAGTTCTTC.

The chain has TRBV10-3 and TRBJ2-7, with a weak D call TRBD1 (6 bases). Trimming removed 3 bases at V and 2 bases at J, with 11 bases between. The CDR3 loop spans 14 amino acids. The V gene's germline CDR1 is ENHRY and CDR2 SYGVKD. CDR3 sequence reads: CAISEEDRTYEQYF. The CDR3 DNA is TGTGCCATCAGTGAAGAGGACAGAACCTACGAGCAGTACTTC.

This clonotype was observed at least ten times. The rearrangement joins TRBV27 to TRBJ2-1, with 7 nucleotides matching TRBD1. From germline, CDR1 is MNHEY and CDR2 SMNVEV (reference sequence). The CDR3 has 14 amino acids. V was pared by 9 bases and J by 2 bases, with 7 bases of the junction left unmatched. The CDR3 region is CASSPGQTYNEQFF. The DNA for the CDR3 is TGTGCCAGTAGCCCGGGACAGACCTACAATGAGCAGTTCTTC.

Turning to this clonotype: A much larger clonotype is one base distant, so this may be a read error. V usage is TRBV19 and J usage is TRBJ1-6; D might be TRBD1 (5 bases). Germline CDR1 and CDR2: LNHDA and SQIVND (reference sequence). This CDR3 has 15 amino acids. V lost 10 bases and J 4 bases, leaving 17 bases between the germline ends. CDR3 DNA: TGTGCCACCAGGCCGGGGGTGCGATATAATTCACCCCTCCACTTT. It is translated as CATRPGVRYNSPLHF.

The chain uses TRBV10-3 and TRBJ1-5; D gene uncertain. Trimming shortened V by 4 bases and J by 4 bases, and 8 bases separated the two germline ends. The CDR3 is made up of 13 amino acids. Germline assignment: CDR1 ENHRY and CDR2 SYGVKD. The CDR3 sequence: CAISASGNQPQHF. CDR3 nucleotide sequence: TGTGCCATCAGTGCCAGCGGGAATCAGCCCCAGCATTTT.

The table lists this clonotype with many counts. The chain couples TRBV10-1 to TRBJ2-6; 7 positions match TRBD1. CDR3 length: 17 residues. Losses at the gene ends were 8 bases for V and 1 base for J; bases not matched to a gene: 11. Germline CDR1 WNHNN, CDR2 SYGVQD (reference sequence). Written as DNA, the CDR3 is TGCGCCAGCTCTGGGACAGATTATAGGTCTGGGGCCAACGTCCTGACTTTC. Translated, it gives CASSGTDYRSGANVLTF.

This clonotype showed up just a few times. The CDR3: CASSYRDYYEQYF. In DNA, the CDR3 is TGTGCCAGCAGTTACCGGGACTACTACGAGCAGTACTTC. The V call is TRBV6-2 or TRBV6-3, the J call TRBJ2-7; 7 bases line up with TRBD2. V lost 2 bases to trimming and J lost 3 bases; unmatched junction nucleotides: 1. The CDR3 loop spans 13 amino acids. Per the germline V gene, CDR1 is MNHEY and CDR2 is SVGEGT.

This chain uses TRBV6-2 or TRBV6-3 with TRBJ1-1; tentatively, D is TRBD1 (5 bases). The V gene lost 6 bases and the J gene lost 3 bases, with 14 bases spanning the gap. CDR3 length equals 14 residues. Germline V CDR1 and CDR2: MNHEY, SVGEGT. The CDR3 loop is CASRNGQGHTEAFF. Here the CDR3 DNA reads TGTGCCAGCAGAAACGGGCAGGGCCACACTGAAGCTTTCTTT.

The sample holds many counts of this clonotype. V gene TRBV6-4 combines with J gene TRBJ2-1; 8 positions match TRBD1. This CDR3 is built from 16 residues. V lost 2 bases to trimming and J lost 4 bases; unmatched junction nucleotides: 7. Looked up from germline, CDR1 is MRHNA and CDR2 is SNTAGT. CDR3: CASSDTGTGGYNEQFF. The DNA for the CDR3 is TGTGCCAGCAGTGACACAGGGACAGGTGGATACAATGAGCAGTTCTTC.

There are many counts of this clonotype. The chain carries TRBV18 and TRBJ2-5; 12 bases map to TRBD2. This CDR3 is 15 amino acids long. Losses at the gene ends were 2 bases for V and 2 bases for J; bases not matched to a gene: 0. From germline, CDR1 is KGHSH and CDR2 LQKENI. CDR3 amino acids: CASSPGLAGQETQYF. The CDR3 region has the DNA TGTGCCAGCTCACCAGGACTAGCGGGGCAAGAGACCCAGTACTTC.

At least ten counts were recorded for this clonotype. This chain uses TRBV11-2 with TRBJ1-6; D is possibly TRBD1 (5 bases). CDR1 SGHAT and CDR2 FQNNGV come from the germline V gene. Deletions cut 2 bases from V and 1 base from J, with 6 bases between. The CDR3 has 15 amino acids. CDR3 in amino acids: CASSLQGSYNSPLHF. CDR3 sequence (DNA): TGTGCCAGCAGCTTACAGGGTTCCTATAATTCACCCCTCCACTTT.

The V gene is TRBV18, the J gene TRBJ2-2; D gene uncertain. There are 14 residues in the CDR3. V was shortened by 3 bases and J by 2 bases, with 7 bases between the two germline ends. Germline values: CDR1 KGHSH, CDR2 LQKENI. CDR3 in amino acids: CASSPQRNTGELFF. The CDR3 region has the DNA TGTGCCAGCTCACCCCAGCGAAACACCGGGGAGCTGTTTTTT.

This clonotype was seen repeatedly, ten times or more. V and J are TRBV4-3 and TRBJ1-5; D call uncertain. Trimming left V 5 bases short and J 4 bases short, with 9 bases between. CDR1 LGHNA and CDR2 YSLEER come from the germline V gene. The CDR3 loop spans 13 amino acids. The CDR3 reads CASSSQKNQPQHF. DNA of the CDR3: TGCGCCAGCAGCTCCCAGAAGAATCAGCCCCAGCATTTT.

The chain combines TRBV14 with TRBJ2-7; no firm D call. CDR1 SGHDN and CDR2 FVKESK come from the germline V gene. CDR3 size: 13 residues. Deletions cut 4 bases from V and 0 bases from J, with 7 bases between. CDR3 nucleotides: TGTGCCAGCAGCCGGTCAGTCTCCTACGAGCAGTACTTC. Translation: CASSRSVSYEQYF.

This clonotype was seen repeatedly, ten times or more. This rearrangement joins TRBV11-3 to TRBJ2-3, with 7 nucleotides matching TRBD2. CDR1 is SGHNT and CDR2 is YENEEA in the germline V gene. The CDR3 runs 16 residues. After removal of 5 bases from V and 3 bases from J, the junction contained 11 bases not matched to a gene. The CDR3 spells CASSLSRGGLTDTQYF. As DNA, the CDR3 is TGTGCCAGCAGCCTTTCTCGCGGGGGACTAACAGATACGCAGTATTTT.

This clonotype was counted at least ten times. The CDR3 reads CASSHRTANSPLHF. The CDR3 DNA is TGTGCCAGCAGCCATCGGACAGCTAATTCACCCCTCCACTTT. The genes are TRBV5-6 and TRBJ1-6; D perhaps matches TRBD1 (6 bases). V was clipped by 4 bases and J by 6 bases, with 11 bases between them. Germline CDR1 and CDR2: SGHDT and YYEEEE. This CDR3 spans 14 amino acids.

In its sample, this clonotype was seen many times. The chain carries TRBV4-3 and TRBJ1-5; D is ambiguous. Trimming took off 0 bases at V and 0 bases at J, with 6 bases between the two ends. Germline V gene lookup returns CDR1 LGHNA and CDR2 YSLEER. The length of the CDR3 is 15 residues. CDR3 nucleotides: TGCGCCAGCAGCCAAGATGGGGATAGCAATCAGCCCCAGCATTTT. It yields the protein CASSQDGDSNQPQHF.

The table lists this clonotype with a few counts. The chain carries TRBV11-2 and TRBJ2-1; D remains ambiguous. The CDR3 runs to 14 residues. Germline values: CDR1 SGHAT, CDR2 FQNNGV. The V and J ends lost 0 bases and 6 bases respectively, with 9 bases between them. The CDR3 region is CASSLDHPTNEQFF. In DNA, the CDR3 is TGTGCCAGCAGCTTAGATCACCCGACCAATGAGCAGTTCTTC.

This clonotype was observed at least ten times. The genes are TRBV23-1 and TRBJ2-7, with 10 nucleotides matching TRBD1. TRBV23-1 is sorted into the ORF group, with uncertain function. V lost 3 bases and J lost 6; bases outside the gene matches: 20. The CDR3 length is 19 residues. CDR3 sequence (DNA): TGCGCCAGCAGTCATCCCAAGGAGACAGGGGGCGTGAGGCTTGGCGAGCAGTACTTC. As protein: CASSHPKETGGVRLGEQYF.